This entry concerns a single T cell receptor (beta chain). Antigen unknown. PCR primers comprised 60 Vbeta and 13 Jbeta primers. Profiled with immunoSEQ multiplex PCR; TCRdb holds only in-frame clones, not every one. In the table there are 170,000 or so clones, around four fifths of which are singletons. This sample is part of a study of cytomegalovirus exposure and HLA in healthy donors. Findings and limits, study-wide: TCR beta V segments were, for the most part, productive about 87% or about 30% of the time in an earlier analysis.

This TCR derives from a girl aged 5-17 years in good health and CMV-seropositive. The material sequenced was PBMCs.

The CDR3 here is CASSPPTGGLDEAFF. CDR3 in DNA: TGTGCCAGCAGCCCCCCGACAGGGGGCCTAGATGAAGCTTTCTTT. V and J are TRBV4-2 and TRBJ1-1; 10 bases align to TRBD1. V was clipped by 4 bases and J by 7 bases; unmatched bases: 9. CDR3 size: 15 residues. Germline V gene sequence: CDR1 LGHNA, CDR2 YNFKEQ.